The clone carrying this T cell receptor beta chain is judged medium-sized. The junction differs from germline at one of its ends, possibly a read error. Germline V gene data show CDR1 as SSHAT and CDR2 as FNYEAQ (reference sequence). The CDR3 runs to 13 residues. The data derive from a study of graft-versus-host responses after intestinal transplantation. Clones were read by immunoSEQ multiplex PCR, and TCRdb kept only the in-frame ones, dropping some. The table lists around 19,000 clones, roughly 40% of them singletons. This chain joins TRBV7-7 and TRBJ2-1; D is uncertain. Sample: alloreactive CD4+ T cells from a mixed lymphocyte reaction culture, taken before transplantation. Subset specified: CFSE-low proliferating T cells sorted from roughly 6-day pre-transplant mixed lymphocyte reaction (GvH or HvG direction). This clonotype originated in a human patient who was an organ donor for intestinal transplantation. The CDR3 region is CASSLDTYNEQFF. The CDR3 region has the DNA TGTGCTAGCAGCTTAGACACCTACAATGAGCAGTTCTTC.